This T cell receptor beta chain was identified in a study of cytomegalovirus exposure and HLA in healthy donors. Using immunoSEQ multiplex PCR, the repertoire was profiled, and TCRdb retains in-frame clones only, with some absent. The sample lists 180,000 or so clones, about nine tenths seen once, with 6.5% to 7.5% in the top ten. The CDR3 covers 13 residues. V lost 5 bases, J lost 5 bases, and 12 bases lay in between. Looked up from germline, CDR1 is SQVTM and CDR2 is ANQGSEA. The gene calls are TRBV29-1 and TRBJ1-4, with D perhaps TRBD1 (5 bases). The source is a man younger than 40 in good health and CMV-seropositive. Sequencing was performed on PBMCs. CDR3 residues: CSVSQGINEKLFF. For the CDR3, the DNA is TGCAGCGTTTCCCAGGGTATCAATGAAAAACTGTTTTTT.